This T cell receptor beta chain was sequenced during a study of tumor and adjacent non-tumor tissue in lung cancer. Study-wide background: Aged about 30 to 85 years, patients included nine to eleven men and about five women with stage I to III disease.

Findings and limits, study-wide: Significantly higher TCR diversity was found in tumor than normal lung. In normal lung, the top 100 clones were significantly more dominant than in tumor.

This CDR3 contains 12 residues. The germline CDR1 and CDR2 sequences are DFQATT and SNEGSKA (reference sequence). About this clonotype: What it binds is not known.

The template was RNA from unsorted bulk tissue. TCRbeta libraries were built with three rounds of nested PCR, modified from ARM-PCR. One entry per CDR3 protein, called by TCRdb with MiXCR from the multiplex PCR reads. The table has around 79,000 distinct CDR3 sequences, roughly two thirds seen once. The sequenced material came from lung tumor tissue. The source of this sequence is a woman in her 40s with non-small cell lung cancer. The genes are TRBV20-1 and TRBJ2-5; D remains ambiguous. CDR3 amino acids: CREDGPLETQYF. The CDR3 DNA is TGCAGAGAGGACGGACCCCTGGAGACCCAGTACTTC.